This section outlines one T cell receptor beta chain sequence together with its context. These data come from a study of immune evolution from preneoplasia to lung adenocarcinoma. Libraries were prepared by immunoSEQ multiplex PCR; TCRdb keeps only in-frame clonotypes and omits some of them. The sample contains about 4,200 clones, about 80% of which appear only once. From germline, CDR1 is MNHEY and CDR2 SMNVEV (reference sequence). V was clipped by 5 bases and J by 4 bases, with 14 bases between them. There are 14 residues in the CDR3. This chain uses TRBV27 with TRBJ1-1, with D unclear. This TCR derives from a person in their 70s with lung adenocarcinoma. Sequencing was done on a sample of FFPE minimally invasive lung adenocarcinoma tissue. In nucleotides, the CDR3 is TGTGCCAGCAGTCCCGGTAGACCGATCACTGAAGCTTTCTTT. This encodes CASSPGRPITEAFF.